This is a list of T cell receptor beta chains from one sample in a study of metastatic and nonmetastatic thyroid tumors. TCRdb re-processed the PCR reads through MiXCR. The sample carries roughly 32,000 clones, 18% recorded once. Specimen: blood. These TCRs come from a female donor with papillary thyroid cancer or a benign thyroid nodule (not recorded which). Some clones in this sample may be carry-over from other donors' samples. The CDR3 runs from the conserved cysteine through the conserved F or W. The order of the fields is D gene, V gene, CDR3 protein. A D gene is named only where the DNA matches it firmly.

- | TRBV3-1 | CASSPDWAQQETQYF
- | TRBV5-4 | CASTRETPNSYEQYF
TRBD2 | TRBV9 | CASSPNSGLVSYEQYF
TRBD1 | TRBV28 | CASSLTGGIYEQYF
- | TRBV29-1 | CSVEGGRHTDTQYF
- | TRBV28 | CANVAAKLFF
TRBD2 | TRBV29-1 | CSVEPSGTGGELFF
TRBD1 | TRBV13 | CASSYYRGIDNEQFF
- | TRBV19 | CASKCDLGYGHTF
- | TRBV10-3 | CATLGTAYEQYF
- | TRBV7-6 | CASSPLGDPKLNEQFF
TRBD1 | TRBV6-2/TRBV6-3 | CASSYERIQGETGELFF
TRBD1 | TRBV28 | CASSSQGLQFF
- | TRBV24-1 | CATSRTRGVTGELFF
TRBD1 | TRBV15 | CATSIDRGEYEQYF
- | TRBV14 | CASSQSMTAAAFF
- | TRBV20-1 | CSAPAITGINSPLHF
- | TRBV6-4 | CAGGLITGELFF
- | TRBV12-3/TRBV12-4 | CASSFVNTGDLFF
TRBD2 | TRBV9 | CASSVGRRGGLDTQYF
TRBD2 | TRBV11-1 | CASSSFGTSGFSYEQYF
- | TRBV12-3/TRBV12-4 | CASSRQWARYNEQFF